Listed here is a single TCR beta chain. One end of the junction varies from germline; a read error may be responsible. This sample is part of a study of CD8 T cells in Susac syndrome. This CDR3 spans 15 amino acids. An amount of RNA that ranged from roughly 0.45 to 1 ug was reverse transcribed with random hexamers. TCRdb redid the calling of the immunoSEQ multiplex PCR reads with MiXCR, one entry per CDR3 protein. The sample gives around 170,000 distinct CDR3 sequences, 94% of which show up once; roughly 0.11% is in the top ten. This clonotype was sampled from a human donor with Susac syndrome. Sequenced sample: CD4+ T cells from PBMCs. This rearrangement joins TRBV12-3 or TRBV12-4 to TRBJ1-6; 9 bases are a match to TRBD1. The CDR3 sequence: CASSFRDRDNSPLHF. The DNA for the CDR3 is TGTGCCAGCAGTTTCAGGGACAGGGATAACTCACCCCTCCACTTT.